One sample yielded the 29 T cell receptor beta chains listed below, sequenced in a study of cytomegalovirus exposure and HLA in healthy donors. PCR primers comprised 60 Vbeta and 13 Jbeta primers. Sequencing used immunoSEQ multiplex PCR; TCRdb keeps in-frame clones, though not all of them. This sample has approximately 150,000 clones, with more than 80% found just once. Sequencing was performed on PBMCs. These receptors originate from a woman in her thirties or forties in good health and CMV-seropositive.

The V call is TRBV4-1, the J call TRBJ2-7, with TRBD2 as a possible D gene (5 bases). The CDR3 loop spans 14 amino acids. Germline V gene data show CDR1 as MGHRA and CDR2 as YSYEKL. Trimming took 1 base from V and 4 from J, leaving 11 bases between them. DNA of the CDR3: TGCGCCAGCAGCCAAGTGGGTAGAGGGTACGAGCAGTACTTC. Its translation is CASSQVGRGYEQYF.

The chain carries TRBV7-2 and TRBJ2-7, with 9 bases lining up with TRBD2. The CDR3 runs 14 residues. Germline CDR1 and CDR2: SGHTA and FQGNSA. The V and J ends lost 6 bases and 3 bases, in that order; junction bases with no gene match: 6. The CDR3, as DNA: TGTGCCAGCAGTCCTAGCGGGGTGAACTACGAGCAGTACTTC. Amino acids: CASSPSGVNYEQYF.

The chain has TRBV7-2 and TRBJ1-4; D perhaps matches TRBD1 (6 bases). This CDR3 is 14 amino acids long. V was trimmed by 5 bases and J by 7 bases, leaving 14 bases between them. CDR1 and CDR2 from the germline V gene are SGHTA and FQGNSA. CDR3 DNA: TGTGCCAGCAGCACGGGACATGGAAGTGAAAAACTGTTTTTT. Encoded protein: CASSTGHGSEKLFF. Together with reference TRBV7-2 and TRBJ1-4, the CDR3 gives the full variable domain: GAGVSQSPSNKVTEKGKDVELRCDPISGHTALYWYRQSLGQGLEFLIYFQGNSAPDKSGLPSDRFSAERTGGSVSTLTIQRTQQEDSAVYLCASSTGHGSEKLFFGSGTQLSVL.

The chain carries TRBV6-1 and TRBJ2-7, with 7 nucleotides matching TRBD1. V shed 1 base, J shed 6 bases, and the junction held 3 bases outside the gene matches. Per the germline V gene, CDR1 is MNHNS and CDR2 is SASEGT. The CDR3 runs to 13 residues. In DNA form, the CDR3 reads TGTGCCAGCAGTGAAGGGGCAGGGGGCGAGCAGTACTTC. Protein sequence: CASSEGAGGEQYF.

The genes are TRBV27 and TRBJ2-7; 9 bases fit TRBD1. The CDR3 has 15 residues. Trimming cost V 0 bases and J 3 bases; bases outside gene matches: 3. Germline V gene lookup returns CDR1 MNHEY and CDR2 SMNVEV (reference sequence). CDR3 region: CASSLSPGQGYEQYF. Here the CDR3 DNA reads TGTGCCAGCAGTTTATCCCCGGGACAGGGCTACGAGCAGTACTTC.

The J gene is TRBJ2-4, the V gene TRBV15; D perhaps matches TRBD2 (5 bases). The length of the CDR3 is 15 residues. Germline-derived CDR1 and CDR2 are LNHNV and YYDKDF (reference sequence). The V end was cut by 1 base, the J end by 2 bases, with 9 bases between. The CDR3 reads CATSRVRGSKNIQYF. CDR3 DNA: TGTGCCACCAGCAGAGTCCGGGGTTCCAAAAACATTCAGTACTTC. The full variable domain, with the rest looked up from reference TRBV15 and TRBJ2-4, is DAMVIQNPRYQVTQFGKPVTLSCSQTLNHNVMYWYQQKSSQAPKLLFHYYDKDFNNEADTPDNFQSRRPNTSFCFLDIRSPGLGDTAMYLCATSRVRGSKNIQYFGAGTRLSVL.

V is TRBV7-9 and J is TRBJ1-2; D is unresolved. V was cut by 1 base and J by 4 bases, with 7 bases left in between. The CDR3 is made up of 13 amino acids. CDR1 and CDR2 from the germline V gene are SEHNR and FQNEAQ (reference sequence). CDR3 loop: CASSLDPSYGYTF. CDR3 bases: TGTGCCAGCAGCTTAGATCCTTCCTATGGCTACACCTTC.

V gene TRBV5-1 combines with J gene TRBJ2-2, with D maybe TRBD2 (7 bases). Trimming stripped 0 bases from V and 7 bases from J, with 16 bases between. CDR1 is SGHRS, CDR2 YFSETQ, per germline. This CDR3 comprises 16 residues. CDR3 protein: CASSLESRGAIGELFF. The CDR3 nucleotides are TGCGCCAGCAGCTTGGAATCCCGGGGGGCAATCGGGGAGCTGTTTTTT.

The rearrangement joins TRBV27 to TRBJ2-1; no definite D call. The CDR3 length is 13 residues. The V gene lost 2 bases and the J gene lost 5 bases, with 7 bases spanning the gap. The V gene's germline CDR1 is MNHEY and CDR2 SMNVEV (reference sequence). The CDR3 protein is CASSLMAHNEQFF. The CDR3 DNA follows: TGTGCCAGCAGTTTAATGGCTCACAATGAGCAGTTCTTC.

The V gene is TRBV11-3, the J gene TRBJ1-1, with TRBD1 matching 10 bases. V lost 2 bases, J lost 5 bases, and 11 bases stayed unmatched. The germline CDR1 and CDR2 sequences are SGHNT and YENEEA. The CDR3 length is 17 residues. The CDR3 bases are TGTGCCAGCAGCTTAACGGGCGGACAGGGGGGTGGAACTGAAGCTTTCTTT. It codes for CASSLTGGQGGGTEAFF.

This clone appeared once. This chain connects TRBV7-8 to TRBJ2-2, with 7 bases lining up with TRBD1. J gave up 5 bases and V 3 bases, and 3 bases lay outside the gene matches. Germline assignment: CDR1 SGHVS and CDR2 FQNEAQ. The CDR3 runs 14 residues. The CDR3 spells CASSLPGGTGELFF. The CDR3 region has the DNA TGTGCCAGCAGCTTGCCAGGGGGAACCGGGGAGCTGTTTTTT.

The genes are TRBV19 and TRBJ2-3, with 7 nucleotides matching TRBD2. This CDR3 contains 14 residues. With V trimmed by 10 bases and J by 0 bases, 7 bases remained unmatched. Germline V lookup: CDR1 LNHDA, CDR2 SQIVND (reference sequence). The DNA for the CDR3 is TGTGCCACCGGCCGGGGGGTGAGCACAGATACGCAGTATTTT. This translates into CATGRGVSTDTQYF.

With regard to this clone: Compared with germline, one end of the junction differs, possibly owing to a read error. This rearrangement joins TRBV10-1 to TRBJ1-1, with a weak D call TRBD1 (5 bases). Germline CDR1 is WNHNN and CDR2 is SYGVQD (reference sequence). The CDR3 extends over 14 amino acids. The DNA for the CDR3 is TGCGCCAGCAGCGAGTTTAGGGGTGACACTGAAGCTTTCTTT. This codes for CASSEFRGDTEAFF.

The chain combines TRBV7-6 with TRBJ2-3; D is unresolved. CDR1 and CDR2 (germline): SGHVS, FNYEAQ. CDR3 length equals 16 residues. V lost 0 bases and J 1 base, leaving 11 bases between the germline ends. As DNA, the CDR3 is TGTGCCAGCAGCTTAGCGGGCGATTTAGGCACAGATACGCAGTATTTT. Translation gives CASSLAGDLGTDTQYF.

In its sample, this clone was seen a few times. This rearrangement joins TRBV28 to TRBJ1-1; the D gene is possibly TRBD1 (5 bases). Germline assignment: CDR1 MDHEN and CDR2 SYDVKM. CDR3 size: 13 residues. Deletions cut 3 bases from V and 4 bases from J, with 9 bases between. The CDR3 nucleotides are TGTGCCAGCAGTTTTCGGAGGGGCACTGAAGCTTTCTTT. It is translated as CASSFRRGTEAFF.

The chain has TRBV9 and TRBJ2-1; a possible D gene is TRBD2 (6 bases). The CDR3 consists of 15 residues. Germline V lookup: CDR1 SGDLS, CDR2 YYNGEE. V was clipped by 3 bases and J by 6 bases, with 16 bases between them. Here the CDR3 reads CASSARGGRGNEQFF. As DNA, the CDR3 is TGTGCCAGCAGCGCGAGGGGAGGTCGTGGCAATGAGCAGTTCTTC.

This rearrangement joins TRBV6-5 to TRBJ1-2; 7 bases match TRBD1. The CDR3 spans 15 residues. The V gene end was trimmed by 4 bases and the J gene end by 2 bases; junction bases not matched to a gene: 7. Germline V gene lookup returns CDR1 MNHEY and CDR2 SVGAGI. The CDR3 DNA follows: TGTGCCAGCAGTTTTACTAGGGACAGCAACTATGGCTACACCTTC. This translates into CASSFTRDSNYGYTF.

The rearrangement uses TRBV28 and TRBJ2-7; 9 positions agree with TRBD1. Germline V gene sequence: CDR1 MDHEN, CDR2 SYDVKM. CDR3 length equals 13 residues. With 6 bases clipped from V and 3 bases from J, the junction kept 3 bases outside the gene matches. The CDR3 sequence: CASSWTGDYEQYF. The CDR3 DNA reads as TGTGCCAGCAGCTGGACAGGGGACTACGAGCAGTACTTC.

The CDR3 sequence is CASSATGAYGYTF. CDR3 coding DNA: TGTGCCAGCAGCGCCACAGGAGCCTATGGCTACACCTTC. The chain employs TRBV7-9 and TRBJ1-2; tentatively, D is TRBD1 (5 bases). V was clipped by 5 bases and J by 4 bases, with 11 bases between them. Germline CDR1 SEHNR, CDR2 FQNEAQ (reference sequence). The CDR3 consists of 13 residues.

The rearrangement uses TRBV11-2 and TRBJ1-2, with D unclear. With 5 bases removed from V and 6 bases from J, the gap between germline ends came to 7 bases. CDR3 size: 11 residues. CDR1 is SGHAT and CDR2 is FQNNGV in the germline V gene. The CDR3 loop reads CASSTGNGYTF. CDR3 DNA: TGTGCCAGCAGCACCGGGAATGGCTACACCTTC.

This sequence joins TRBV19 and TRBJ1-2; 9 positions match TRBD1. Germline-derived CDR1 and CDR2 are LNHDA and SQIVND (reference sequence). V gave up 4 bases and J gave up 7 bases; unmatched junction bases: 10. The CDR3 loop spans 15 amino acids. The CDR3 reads CASSTTHGQGTGYTF. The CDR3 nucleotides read TGTGCCAGTAGTACCACCCACGGACAGGGGACTGGCTACACCTTC.

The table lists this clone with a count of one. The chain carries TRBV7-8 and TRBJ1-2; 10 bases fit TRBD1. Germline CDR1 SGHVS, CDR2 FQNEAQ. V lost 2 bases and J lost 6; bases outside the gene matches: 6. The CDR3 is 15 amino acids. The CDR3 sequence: CASSLSRDRGHGYTF. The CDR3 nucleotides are TGTGCCAGCAGCTTATCCCGGGACAGGGGCCATGGCTACACCTTC.

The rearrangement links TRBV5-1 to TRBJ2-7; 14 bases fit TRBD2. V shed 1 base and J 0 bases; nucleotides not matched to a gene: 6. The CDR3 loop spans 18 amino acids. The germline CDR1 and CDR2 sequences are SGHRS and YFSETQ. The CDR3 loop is CASSLRGLAGDVSYEQYF. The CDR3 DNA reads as TGCGCCAGCAGCTTGAGGGGACTAGCGGGAGACGTCTCCTACGAGCAGTACTTC.

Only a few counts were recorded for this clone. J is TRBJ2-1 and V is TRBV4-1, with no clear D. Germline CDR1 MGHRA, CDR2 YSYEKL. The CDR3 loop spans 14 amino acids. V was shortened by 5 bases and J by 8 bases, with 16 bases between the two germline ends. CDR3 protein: CASSVVYGLDEQFF. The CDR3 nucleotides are TGCGCCAGCAGCGTCGTTTATGGGCTCGATGAGCAGTTCTTC.

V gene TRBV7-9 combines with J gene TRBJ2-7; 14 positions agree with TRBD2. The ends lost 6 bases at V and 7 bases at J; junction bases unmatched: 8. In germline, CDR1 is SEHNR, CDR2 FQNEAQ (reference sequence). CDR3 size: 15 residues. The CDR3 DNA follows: TGTGCCAGCAGTTCTAGACTAGCGGGAGGGTGGGAGCAGTACTTC. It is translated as CASSSRLAGGWEQYF.

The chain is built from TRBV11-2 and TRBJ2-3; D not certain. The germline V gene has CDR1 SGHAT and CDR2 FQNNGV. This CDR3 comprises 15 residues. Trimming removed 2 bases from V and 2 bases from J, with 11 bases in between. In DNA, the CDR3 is TGTGCCAGCAGCTTAAACTTTGGGCCCACAGATACGCAGTATTTT. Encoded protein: CASSLNFGPTDTQYF.

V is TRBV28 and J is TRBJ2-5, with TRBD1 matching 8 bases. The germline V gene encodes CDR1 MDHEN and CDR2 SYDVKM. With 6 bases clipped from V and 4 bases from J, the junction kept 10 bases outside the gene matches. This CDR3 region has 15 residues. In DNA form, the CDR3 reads TGTGCCAGCAGGAGAACCATTACAGGGGGAGAGACCCAGTACTTC. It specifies CASRRTITGGETQYF.

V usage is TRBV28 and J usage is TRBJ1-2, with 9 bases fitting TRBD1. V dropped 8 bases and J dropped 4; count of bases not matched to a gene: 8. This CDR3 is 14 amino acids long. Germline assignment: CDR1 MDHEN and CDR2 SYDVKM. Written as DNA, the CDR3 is TGTGCCAGCTATCCCGGGACAGGGACCTATGGCTACACCTTC. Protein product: CASYPGTGTYGYTF.

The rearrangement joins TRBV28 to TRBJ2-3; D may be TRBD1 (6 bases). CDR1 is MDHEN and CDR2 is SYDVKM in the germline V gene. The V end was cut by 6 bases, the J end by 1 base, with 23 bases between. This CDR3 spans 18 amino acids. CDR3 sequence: CASRGQGSAVIGTDTQYF. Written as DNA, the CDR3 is TGTGCCAGCAGGGGGCAGGGGTCGGCCGTGATTGGCACAGATACGCAGTATTTT.